The entry below gives a single TCR beta chain sequence along with its context. With survey level as its setting, the immunoSEQ assay was v3.0. Sequencing aimed at roughly 35,000-55,000 T-cell genomes per sample. The assay was immunoSEQ multiplex PCR, and TCRdb's table has in-frame clones only and misses some. This sample yields 25,000 to 30,000 clones, of which around 86% are seen a single time; roughly 15% belongs to the top ten. These data originate in a study of long-term antiretroviral therapy in people with HIV. Study information: Earliest sampling preceded the 2015 immediate-ART recommendation by about a decade.

CDR3 length: 15 amino acids. Per germline, CDR1 SEHNR and CDR2 FQNEAQ (reference sequence). V dropped 5 bases and J dropped 6 bases, with 19 bases sitting between them. V gene TRBV7-9 combines with J gene TRBJ1-2; D perhaps matches TRBD1 (5 bases). This sequence was found in a man aged 45-65 years with HIV. The sequenced sample was unsorted PBMCs, obtained 2.9 years after starting antiretroviral therapy. The CDR3: CASSPKGGTVNGYTF. DNA of the CDR3: TGTGCCAGCAGCCCCAAGGGAGGGACGGTGAATGGCTACACCTTC. The full variable domain, in which reference TRBV7-9 and TRBJ1-2 provide the parts outside the CDR3, is DTGVSQNPRHKITKRGQNVTFRCDPISEHNRLYWYRQTLGQGPEFLTYFQNEAQLEKSRLLSDRFSAERPKGSFSTLEIQRTEQGDSAMYLCASSPKGGTVNGYTFGSGTRLTVV.